This T cell receptor (beta chain) was found in a study of tumor-infiltrating lymphocytes in primary liver carcinoma. Whole-study context: Ranging in age from 30 to 69 years, the patients were men and women. Study-level findings and limits: Less overlap was seen in tumor-adjacent and tumor-blood pairs than in tumor region pairs. Because of bulk unsorted sampling, CD4+ and CD8+ repertoires were not subjected to comparison.

Concerning this clonotype: The antigen is unknown.

Alongside blood RNA obtained from unsorted whole blood, germline DNA was also extracted. No patient had received treatment, and all had chronic HBV infection. The V and J ends lost 3 bases and 4 bases respectively, with 13 bases between them. Germline-derived CDR1 and CDR2 are SQVTM and ANQGSEA. The length of the CDR3 is 13 residues. Reverse transcription of approximately 0.55 ug total RNA with a constant-region primer produced TCR beta cDNA. Generation of the TCR beta libraries relied on three nested multiplex PCR rounds using slightly modified ARM-PCR. The opening two PCR rounds, approximately 10 cycles each, paired TRBV1-TRBV30 forward primers with a C-beta reverse primer. TCRdb processed the multiplex PCR reads anew with MiXCR; each CDR3 protein has one entry. The repertoire consists of some 180,000 distinct CDR3 sequences, with about 55% occurring once and the leading ten covering about 72%.

Source material: peripheral blood. The V and J genes are TRBV29-1 and TRBJ2-7; possibly TRBD2 for D (6 bases). This receptor was taken from a man aged 35 to 55 with primary liver carcinoma and hepatitis B virus infection. CDR3 sequence: CSVDGGTGYEQYF. In DNA, the CDR3 is TGCAGCGTTGATGGAGGGACGGGGTACGAGCAGTACTTC.